Listed below are T cell receptor beta chains from one sample, sequenced in a study of cytotoxic CD8 clonotypes in ibrutinib-treated CLL. Clones were read by immunoSEQ multiplex PCR, and TCRdb kept only the in-frame ones, dropping some. The sample has roughly 76,000 clones; 80% are singletons. Sequencing was performed on PBMCs, taken at disease progression, from a patient treated with ibrutinib. Every receptor here comes from a human donor with chronic lymphocytic leukemia. Both conserved end residues are part of each CDR3. The order of the fields is J gene, V gene, clone size, CDR3 length, D gene, CDR3 protein, CDR3 DNA. A D gene is named only where the DNA matches it firmly. The size of a clone is reported for some rows only, either as once, few or many, or as a class for expanded clones.

TRBJ2-1,TRBV20-1,-,11,-,CSASGPREQFF,TGCAGTGCTAGTGGGCCACGGGAGCAGTTCTTC
TRBJ2-7,TRBV6-6,-,12,TRBD2,CASSRLAYEQYF,TGTGCCAGCAGCAGACTAGCGTACGAGCAGTACTTC
TRBJ2-7,TRBV15,-,13,-,CATSREGTYEQYF,TGTGCCACCAGCAGAGAAGGGACCTACGAGCAGTACTTC
TRBJ1-1,TRBV5-1,-,14,-,CASRRATANTEAFF,TGCGCCAGTAGGCGGGCCACAGCAAACACTGAAGCTTTCTTT
TRBJ1-2,TRBV4-1,few,14,TRBD1,CASSYPTGRRGYTF,TGCGCCAGCAGCTACCCGACAGGGCGAAGGGGCTACACCTTC
TRBJ2-7,TRBV7-8,few,15,TRBD1,CASSSVGQVTYEQYF,TGTGCCAGCAGCAGCGTAGGACAGGTCACCTACGAGCAGTACTTC
TRBJ1-1,TRBV30,-,16,TRBD1,CAWSVSWTGGVTEAFF,TGTGCCTGGAGTGTAAGCTGGACAGGGGGCGTCACTGAAGCTTTCTTT
TRBJ2-7,TRBV5-1,-,14,-,CASSAQDRTYEQYF,TGCGCCAGCAGCGCCCAAGACAGAACCTACGAGCAGTACTTC
TRBJ1-5,TRBV5-6,-,17,-,CASSLFLGSLSDQPQHF,TGTGCCAGCAGCTTGTTCTTAGGGAGCCTATCGGATCAGCCCCAGCATTTT
TRBJ2-7,TRBV5-5,-,11,-,CASSREIEQYF,TGTGCCAGCAGCCGGGAAATTGAGCAGTACTTC
TRBJ1-4,TRBV29-1,few,13,-,CSAGGQINEKLFF,TGCAGCGCTGGGGGACAAATTAATGAAAAACTGTTTTTT
TRBJ2-2,TRBV18,few,15,-,CASSRLEYPTGELFF,TGTGCCAGCTCAAGATTGGAGTACCCCACCGGGGAGCTGTTTTTT
TRBJ2-7,TRBV30,-,12,-,CAWSEGGYEQYF,TGTGCCTGGAGCGAGGGGGGATACGAGCAGTACTTC
TRBJ2-5,TRBV6-5,-,16,-,CASSYSGRGAGETQYF,TGTGCCAGCAGTTACTCAGGCAGGGGCGCAGGGGAGACCCAGTACTTC
TRBJ2-3,TRBV20-1,medium-sized,10,-,CSLGIDTQYF,TGCAGTTTGGGGATAGATACGCAGTATTTT
TRBJ1-2,TRBV30,-,13,-,CAWRSAPYYGYTF,TGTGCCTGGAGATCTGCCCCGTACTATGGCTACACCTTC
TRBJ2-2,TRBV5-1,once,16,TRBD1,CASSLSSQGGTGELFF,TGCGCCAGCAGCTTGTCTTCACAGGGGGGCACCGGGGAGCTGTTTTTT
TRBJ2-1,TRBV13,-,13,-,CASSATGTGEQFF,TGTGCCAGCAGCGCCACAGGAACGGGAGAGCAGTTCTTC
TRBJ1-1,TRBV7-8,-,16,-,CASSYDVGGTNTEAFF,TGTGCCAGCAGCTACGACGTGGGGGGGACGAACACTGAAGCTTTCTTT
TRBJ2-7,TRBV7-6,-,15,-,CASSPLQGRAGEQYF,TGTGCCAGCAGCCCCCTACAGGGGAGGGCGGGGGAGCAGTACTTC
TRBJ2-7,TRBV21-1,-,12,-,CASSKVPYEQYF,TGTGCCAGCAGCAAGGTACCCTACGAGCAGTACTTC
TRBJ2-7,TRBV29-1,-,12,-,CSVVDSSYEQYF,TGCAGCGTAGTGGACAGTTCCTACGAGCAGTACTTC
TRBJ1-1,TRBV10-1,-,13,-,CASSGTANTEAFF,TGCGCCAGCAGTGGGACAGCGAACACTGAAGCTTTCTTT
TRBJ2-3,TRBV9,-,16,TRBD2,CASSVGRDYHSDTQYF,TGTGCCAGCAGCGTGGGCCGGGACTACCACTCAGATACGCAGTATTTT
TRBJ2-5,TRBV14,-,12,TRBD2,CASSQSGKKQYF,TGTGCCAGCAGCCAAAGCGGGAAGAAGCAGTACTTC